Below, 24 T cell receptor beta chains from the same sample are listed, as sequenced in a study of cytomegalovirus exposure and HLA in healthy donors (dated by TCRdb to about 2017). The library was obtained by the immunoSEQ multiplex PCR assay. TCRdb carries this immuneACCESS record with in-frame sequences only. Its versions omit some clonotypes, under half of them owing to an unresolved V gene in the studies checked, with the rest unexplained. The sample table records about 240,000 clones; about 90% of these occur just once. The ten most abundant clones make up over 0.95% of the sample. What was sequenced was PBMCs. The receptors stem from a woman aged 30 to 39 in good health and CMV-seropositive.

The V call is TRBV6-1, the J call TRBJ1-1, with a tentative D call TRBD1 (6 bases). The CDR3 covers 12 residues. Trimming took off 6 bases at V and 8 bases at J, with 13 bases between the two ends. Germline V gives CDR1 MNHNS, CDR2 SASEGT. The CDR3 is CASRVGGHEAFF. As DNA, the CDR3 is TGTGCCAGCAGGGTGGGGGGGCACGAAGCTTTCTTT.

This clone was observed a single time. The chain combines TRBV6-5 with TRBJ1-1, with unresolved D. Germline values: CDR1 MNHEY, CDR2 SVGAGI. The CDR3 runs 16 residues. V lost 2 bases and J lost 2, with 15 bases in between. The CDR3 DNA is TGTGCCAGCAGTTACACCAATTACCAGACAAACACTGAAGCTTTCTTT. Encoded protein: CASSYTNYQTNTEAFF.

The genes are TRBV28 and TRBJ2-1; 11 nucleotides align to TRBD1. J was trimmed by 2 bases and V by 4 bases; bases with no gene match: 7. This CDR3 has 17 amino acids. Per the germline V gene, CDR1 is MDHEN and CDR2 is SYDVKM. CDR3 protein: CASSSLRTGGAYNEQFF. CDR3 sequence (DNA): TGTGCCAGCAGTTCATTGAGGACAGGGGGCGCCTACAATGAGCAGTTCTTC.

The CDR3 coding sequence is TGTGCCAGCAGCAATTCCCCGCGGGCAGATACGCAGTATTTT. Translation: CASSNSPRADTQYF. The chain links TRBV9 to TRBJ2-3, with a weak D call TRBD2 (5 bases). Germline loops: CDR1 SGDLS, CDR2 YYNGEE. V lost 4 bases and J lost 4, with 13 bases in between. This CDR3 is 14 amino acids long.

This clone was seen once. This chain connects TRBV2 to TRBJ2-7; unclear D gene. Looked up from germline, CDR1 is SNHLY and CDR2 is FYNNEI. This CDR3 contains 11 residues. The V end lost 4 bases, the J end lost 6 bases, and 7 bases lay between the germline ends. The CDR3 sequence is CASSVTAEQYF. The CDR3 nucleotides read TGTGCCAGCAGTGTTACAGCCGAGCAGTACTTC.

This clone was seen only once. The rearrangement joins TRBV27 to TRBJ2-7, with D maybe TRBD2 (6 bases). Germline CDR1 and CDR2: MNHEY and SMNVEV (reference sequence). This CDR3 is 13 amino acids long. V lost 8 bases and J lost 4, with 15 bases in between. The CDR3 sequence: CASGGFMGYEQYF. The CDR3 region has the DNA TGTGCCAGCGGGGGGTTTATGGGGTACGAGCAGTACTTC.

This clone was found once. The CDR3 DNA is TGTGCCAGCAGCTTAACGGTAAGGGGGTCTAGCAATCAGCCCCAGCATTTT. Translating it yields CASSLTVRGSSNQPQHF. This chain joins TRBV7-8 and TRBJ1-5; D is perhaps TRBD1 (6 bases). CDR3 length: 17 amino acids. Trimming left V 2 bases short and J 0 bases short, with 14 bases between. CDR1 and CDR2 from the germline V gene are SGHVS and FQNEAQ.

The chain carries TRBV29-1 and TRBJ1-3; the match to TRBD1 covers 7 bases. From germline, CDR1 is SQVTM and CDR2 ANQGSEA. This CDR3 comprises 14 residues. V was pared by 4 bases and J by 3 bases, with 6 bases of the junction left unmatched. This CDR3 is CSVGGGGYGNTIYF. The CDR3 DNA is TGCAGCGTTGGAGGGGGCGGATATGGAAACACCATATATTTT.

This clone came up once. The CDR3 DNA sequence: TGTGCCAGCAGTGAAGGGGCTATCTCATACGAGCAGTACTTC. Amino acids: CASSEGAISYEQYF. J is TRBJ2-7 and V is TRBV2; D not resolved. CDR3 length equals 14 residues. CDR1 and CDR2 from the germline V gene are SNHLY and FYNNEI. Trimming removed 1 base at V and 4 bases at J, with 11 bases between.

The chain joins TRBV25-1 to TRBJ2-3; 15 bases map to TRBD2. V was pared by 0 bases and J by 5 bases, with 3 bases of the junction left unmatched. The CDR3 is 17 residues long. Germline V gene sequence: CDR1 MGHDK, CDR2 SYGVNS. CDR3 DNA sequence: TGTGCCAGCAGTGAATATGGGACTAGCGGGAGGAAAGATACGCAGTATTTT. Amino acids: CASSEYGTSGRKDTQYF.

The chain has TRBV19 and TRBJ2-5; 9 bases map to TRBD2. Trimming cost V 6 bases and J 4 bases; bases outside gene matches: 6. The length of the CDR3 is 14 residues. The germline gives CDR1 LNHDA, CDR2 SQIVND (reference sequence). The CDR3 is CASRTGTSRETQYF. DNA of the CDR3: TGTGCCAGTAGGACCGGGACTAGCAGAGAGACCCAGTACTTC.

This clone was seen only a few times. The DNA for the CDR3 is TGTGCCAGCAACATCATGGGGGGACAGCCCCAGCATTTT. Its protein is CASNIMGGQPQHF. This chain links TRBV6-6 with TRBJ1-5, with D maybe TRBD1 (5 bases). The CDR3 consists of 13 residues. Per germline, CDR1 MNHNY and CDR2 SVGAGI (reference sequence). V lost 7 bases to trimming and J lost 7 bases, with 14 bases between them.

This chain connects TRBV30 to TRBJ2-1; 8 positions agree with TRBD2. J lost 7 bases, V lost 4 bases, and 9 bases had no gene match. The CDR3 spans 14 residues. CDR1 and CDR2 from the germline V gene are GTSNPN and SVGIG (reference sequence). The CDR3 region is CAWNTGLGPNEQFF. DNA for the CDR3: TGTGCCTGGAATACGGGACTAGGACCTAATGAGCAGTTCTTC.

The V and J genes are TRBV30 and TRBJ1-1; TRBD1 is a possible D gene (5 bases). Germline V lookup: CDR1 GTSNPN, CDR2 SVGIG (reference sequence). CDR3 length: 14 residues. V was trimmed by 1 base and J by 4 bases, leaving 13 bases between them. Written as DNA, the CDR3 is TGTGCCTGGAGTGAAGGCAGGGTATCCACTGAAGCTTTCTTT. Encoded protein: CAWSEGRVSTEAFF.

The chain carries TRBV18 and TRBJ1-1, with D uncertain. This CDR3 has 14 amino acids. CDR1 and CDR2 from the germline V gene are KGHSH and LQKENI. The V gene lost 3 bases and the J gene lost 2 bases, with 10 bases spanning the gap. CDR3 amino acids: CASSPTDFNTEAFF. CDR3 DNA sequence: TGTGCCAGCTCACCTACAGATTTTAACACTGAAGCTTTCTTT.

This chain links TRBV27 with TRBJ2-6, with 8 bases that match TRBD1. Germline assignment: CDR1 MNHEY and CDR2 SMNVEV (reference sequence). Unmatched junction bases numbered 4, after V lost 6 bases and J lost 0 bases. The CDR3 has 16 residues. The CDR3 DNA reads as TGTGCCAGCAGCCGAACAGGGGGCTCTGGGGCCAACGTCCTGACTTTC. It encodes CASSRTGGSGANVLTF. The whole variable domain, remainder taken from reference TRBV27 and TRBJ2-6, is EAQVTQNPRYLITVTGKKLTVTCSQNMNHEYMSWYRQDPGLGLRQIYYSMNVEVTDKGDVPEGYKVSRKEKRNFPLILESPSPNQTSLYFCASSRTGGSGANVLTFGAGSRLTVL.

In DNA, the CDR3 is TGTGCCAGCAGCTCACTAGCGGGAGAGACCCAGTACTTC. It is translated as CASSSLAGETQYF. The chain uses TRBV5-6 and TRBJ2-5, with 9 bases aligning to TRBD2. Germline V lookup: CDR1 SGHDT, CDR2 YYEEEE. Trimming cost V 3 bases and J 4 bases; bases outside gene matches: 1. The CDR3 is 13 residues long.

This sequence joins TRBV11-2 and TRBJ2-1, with D perhaps matching TRBD1 (6 bases). V was clipped by 1 base and J by 7 bases, with 17 bases between them. Per germline, CDR1 SGHAT and CDR2 FQNNGV. The CDR3 contains 16 residues. The DNA of the CDR3 is TGTGCCAGCAGCTTAGGGGCCTACAGGGAAACAAATGAGCAGTTCTTC. Its translation is CASSLGAYRETNEQFF. Full variable domain (missing parts from reference TRBV11-2 and TRBJ2-1): EAGVAQSPRYKIIEKRQSVAFWCNPISGHATLYWYQQILGQGPKLLIQFQNNGVVDDSQLPKDRFSAERLKGVDSTLKIQPAKLEDSAVYLCASSLGAYRETNEQFFGPGTRLTVL.

The chain employs TRBV27 and TRBJ1-3, with D possibly TRBD1 on 5 matching bases. The CDR3 consists of 12 residues. Germline lookup yields CDR1 MNHEY and CDR2 SMNVEV (reference sequence). The V and J ends lost 6 bases and 2 bases respectively, with 5 bases between them. CDR3 sequence (DNA): TGTGCCAGCAGGGACACTGGAAACACCATATATTTT. It is translated as CASRDTGNTIYF.

The chain links TRBV5-1 to TRBJ2-1; TRBD1 agrees at 8 bases. Germline CDR1 reads SGHRS; CDR2 reads YFSETQ. CDR3 length: 16 amino acids. Losses at the gene ends were 4 bases for V and 5 bases for J; bases not matched to a gene: 11. CDR3 bases: TGCGCCAGCAGCAATGCGGTGACAGGGGATAACAATGAGCAGTTCTTC. Translation gives CASSNAVTGDNNEQFF. The full variable domain, with the rest looked up from reference TRBV5-1 and TRBJ2-1, is KAGVTQTPRYLIKTRGQQVTLSCSPISGHRSVSWYQQTPGQGLQFLFEYFSETQRNKGNFPGRFSGRQFSNSRSEMNVSTLELGDSALYLCASSNAVTGDNNEQFFGPGTRLTVL.

The chain has TRBV30 and TRBJ2-1; 11 positions agree with TRBD2. The CDR3 loop spans 14 amino acids. Trimming removed 6 bases from V and 5 bases from J; junction bases left unmatched: 6. The V gene's germline CDR1 is GTSNPN and CDR2 SVGIG (reference sequence). The CDR3 loop reads CACGTSGSHNEQFF. The CDR3, as DNA: TGTGCCTGCGGGACTAGCGGTTCTCACAATGAGCAGTTCTTC.

In this sample, this clone turned up a few times. The V and J genes are TRBV7-8 and TRBJ2-1; 7 bases align to TRBD2. The V and J ends lost 7 bases and 0 bases, in that order; junction bases with no gene match: 9. Germline V gene sequence: CDR1 SGHVS, CDR2 FQNEAQ. The CDR3 is made up of 16 amino acids. CDR3 in amino acids: CASTLSRLASYNEQFF. The CDR3 nucleotides read TGTGCCAGCACCCTCTCCCGACTAGCCTCCTACAATGAGCAGTTCTTC. Based on the CDR3 plus reference TRBV7-8 and TRBJ2-1, the full variable domain is GAGVSQSPRYKVAKRGQDVALRCDPISGHVSLFWYQQALGQGPEFLTYFQNEAQLDKSGLPSDRFFAERPEGSVSTLKIQRTQQEDSAVYLCASTLSRLASYNEQFFGPGTRLTVL.

The chain joins TRBV6-5 to TRBJ2-7, with TRBD2 matching 10 bases. The CDR3 extends over 15 amino acids. J gave up 6 bases and V 6 bases, and 11 bases lay outside the gene matches. Germline V gives CDR1 MNHEY, CDR2 SVGAGI. In nucleotides, the CDR3 is TGTGCCAGCAGCAGCCCTAGCGGGAGTACGGCCGAGCAGTACTTC. Amino acid sequence: CASSSPSGSTAEQYF.

J is TRBJ2-1 and V is TRBV7-2, with 8 nucleotides matching TRBD1. V shed 6 bases and J 0 bases; nucleotides not matched to a gene: 4. The CDR3 consists of 15 residues. Germline lookup yields CDR1 SGHTA and CDR2 FQGNSA. CDR3 DNA sequence: TGTGCCAGCAGTCTGGACAGGGCCTCCTACAATGAGCAGTTCTTC. It encodes CASSLDRASYNEQFF.